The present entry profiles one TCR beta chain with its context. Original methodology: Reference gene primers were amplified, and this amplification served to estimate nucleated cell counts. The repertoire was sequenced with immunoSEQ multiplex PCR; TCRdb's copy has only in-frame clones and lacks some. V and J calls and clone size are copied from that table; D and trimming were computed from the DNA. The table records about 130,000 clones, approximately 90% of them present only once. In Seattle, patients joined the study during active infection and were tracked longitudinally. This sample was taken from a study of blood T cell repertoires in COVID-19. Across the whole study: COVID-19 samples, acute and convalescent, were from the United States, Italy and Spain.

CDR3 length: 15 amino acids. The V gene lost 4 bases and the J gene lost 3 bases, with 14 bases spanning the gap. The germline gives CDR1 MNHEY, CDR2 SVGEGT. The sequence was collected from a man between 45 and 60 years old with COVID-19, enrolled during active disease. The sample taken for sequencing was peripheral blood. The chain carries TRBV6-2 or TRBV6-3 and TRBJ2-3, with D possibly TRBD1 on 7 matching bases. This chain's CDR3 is CASSWRGLYTDTQYF. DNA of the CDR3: TGTGCCAGCAGTTGGAGGGGGCTTTATACAGATACGCAGTATTTT.